The T cell receptor beta chain under discussion was sequenced for a study of blood T cell repertoires in COVID-19 (dated by TCRdb to 2020 to 2022). Background on the whole study: Samples from collaborators originated in the United States, Italy and Spain and spanned both the acute and convalescent phases of COVID-19. Deeply sampled blood TCRbeta repertoires from subjects exposed to, actively infected with, or recovered from COVID-19 were included in the dataset. Nearly every sample came with metadata listing a de-identified subject ID, COVID-19 status, age in years and sex. Where HLA class I and class II types were available, the types were taken from metadata supplied by the sample provider, not from assay-based typing. Samples came from the ongoing ImmuneRACE study (first 160 participants) plus 1,254 subjects from 6 global collaborators. The repertoires were released in a freely available public database intended as a resource for research on the immune response to SARS-CoV-2. The material from the prospective study consisted of cDNA or gDNA derived from T cells, B-cell-depleted T cells, or PBMCs.

TCRbeta CDR3 regions were amplified from genomic DNA using the immunoSEQ Assay, a bias-controlled multiplex PCR. The published analysis was carried out like this. Within the assay, amplification of reference gene primers was used to estimate how many nucleated cells each sample contained. Sequence reads were collapsed and filtered to measure the absolute abundance of every unique TCRbeta CDR3 rearrangement. For each sample, productive Simpson clonality was calculated by taking the square root of Simpson's diversity index across productive rearrangements. The clones in this table, taken by TCRdb from immuneACCESS, are in-frame only. Not every clone is retained; where verified, under half of the shortfall comes from an unresolved V gene, and the cause of the rest is unknown. The V and J calls and clone size come from that table; D and trimming were worked out from the DNA. The sample contains some 320,000 clones, around 87% of them found a single time. Approximately 5.3% of the sample belongs to the ten largest clones.

Broader findings and caveats from the paper: The amount of clinical and demographic metadata varied by source and participant and was provided uncurated.

Regarding this clone: Its antigen target is currently unknown. No per-base quality is available; no much larger clone lies one base away.

Participants in the prospective study were aged about 18 to 95 years, lived in under 30 United States geographic areas, and enrolled through a virtual design. In the prospective study, cohorts were assigned on the basis of participant-reported clinical history obtained from a screening survey and a study questionnaire. For ImmuneRACE Cohort 3, a participant was defined as recovered based on two consecutive negative NP/OP PCR tests, clearance by a healthcare professional, or resolution of symptoms. In the prospective study, mobile phlebotomists collected whole blood, serum and a nasopharyngeal or oropharyngeal swab from each participant. Additional blood draws and questionnaires over an approximately 2-month period could optionally be provided by prospective study participants. Before DNA extraction, prospective study blood samples were shipped either frozen or at room temperature. Input material: PBMCs or T cells enriched from blood (not recorded which). The sequence derives from a woman aged 25 to 39 who had recovered from COVID-19.

The base sequence is TGTGCCAGCAGCTCACAGGGGAATGAAAAACTGTTTTTT. It is translated as CASSSQGNEKLFF. The chain links TRBV7-9 with TRBJ1-4, with TRBD1 identical over 7 junction bases. Based on the germline V gene (reference sequence), the CDR1 and CDR2 sequences are SEHNR and FQNEAQ. For this chain, trimming is 4 bases at the V end and 5 bases at the J end, and the number of junction bases without a gene match is 1. The CDR3 sequence holds 13 residues, the cysteine and phenylalanine included. Only the CDR3 region is kept as DNA, spanning 39 bases read in frame from base 1. Reference TRBV7-9 and TRBJ1-4 proteins supply the regions before and after the CDR3; the full variable domain is: DTGVSQNPRHKITKRGQNVTFRCDPISEHNRLYWYRQTLGQGPEFLTYFQNEAQLEKSRLLSDRFSAERPKGSFSTLEIQRTEQGDSAMYLCASSSQGNEKLFFGSGTQLSVL.